What follows describes a single TCR beta chain. Authors' analysis steps: Amplification from reference gene primers served as the basis for estimated nucleated cell counts. Profiling relied on immunoSEQ multiplex PCR, and the TCRdb table lists in-frame clones only, not all of them. V, J and clone size were drawn from that table, and D and trimming were deduced from the DNA. The table has approximately 190,000 clones, less than 90% seen once. The record originates from a study of blood T cell repertoires in COVID-19. The TCR was taken from a woman between 40 and 55 years old with acute or convalescent COVID-19. Sequenced: peripheral blood.

CDR3 sequence: CASSILAGGVGTDTQYF. CDR3 nucleotide sequence: TGTGCCAGCAGCATCCTAGCGGGAGGTGTGGGGACAGATACGCAGTATTTT. The chain links TRBV5-5 to TRBJ2-3; 11 bases map to TRBD2. CDR3 size: 17 residues. Germline V lookup: CDR1 SGHKS, CDR2 YYEKEE (reference sequence). J was trimmed by 3 bases and V by 4 bases; bases with no gene match: 10.